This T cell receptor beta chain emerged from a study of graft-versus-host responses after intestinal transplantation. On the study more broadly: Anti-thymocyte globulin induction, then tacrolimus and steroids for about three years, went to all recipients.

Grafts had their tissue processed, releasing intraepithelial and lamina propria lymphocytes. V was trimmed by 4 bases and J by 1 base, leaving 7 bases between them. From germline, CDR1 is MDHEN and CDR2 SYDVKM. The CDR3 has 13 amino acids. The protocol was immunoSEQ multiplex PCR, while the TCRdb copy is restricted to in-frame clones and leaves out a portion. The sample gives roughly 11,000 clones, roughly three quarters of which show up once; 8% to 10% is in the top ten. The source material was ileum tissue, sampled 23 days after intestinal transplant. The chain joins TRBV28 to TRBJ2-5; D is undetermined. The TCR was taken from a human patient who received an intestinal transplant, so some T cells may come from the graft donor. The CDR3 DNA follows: TGTGCCAGCAGTTCAAGGTTCCAAGAGACCCAGTACTTC. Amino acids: CASSSRFQETQYF.